This T cell receptor beta chain was sequenced in a study of blood T cells in healthy people across ages. Findings and caveats of the study: Diversity estimated from one million T cells was considered an underestimate.

With V trimmed by 0 bases and J by 0 bases, 7 bases remained unmatched. This CDR3 is built from 17 residues. Looked up from germline, CDR1 is SGHTA and CDR2 is FQGNSA. Those donating, healthy Caucasian individuals from Russia, were aged roughly 6 to 100. Each sample had at least 6 million PBMCs isolated. A J-beta primer mix and a sample-barcoded 5' primer were used in a second PCR of roughly 6 to 12 cycles. MiXCR, applied by TCRdb to the 5' RACE reads, yields one record per CDR3 protein. The sample includes approximately 940,000 distinct CDR3 sequences, 45% to 50% of them seen just once. This clonotype was counted between two and nine times. What it recognizes is unknown.

The V and J genes are TRBV7-2 and TRBJ2-5, with TRBD2 matching over 7 bases. This TCR came from a man aged 25 to 40 in good health. The specimen sequenced was blood. For the CDR3, the DNA is TGTGCCAGCAGCTTAGCTAGGGGTGGGGGGGACCAAGAGACCCAGTACTTC. Protein product: CASSLARGGGDQETQYF.